Sequencing of this T cell receptor beta chain was carried out in a study of blood T cells in healthy people across ages (dated by TCRdb to the mid-2010s). The study in broad terms: In model experiments, template switching captured about one uniquely barcoded TCR beta cDNA molecule for every two T cells. Age-related changes in TCR beta repertoire diversity were measured in the study by deep sequencing normalized with unique cDNA molecular identifiers. Four age groups were formed from the donors: young (average about 16 years), middle-aged (around 39), aged (under 70) and long-lived (around 80). Donors of different ages were randomly distributed across sequencing lanes to avoid experimental bias. For two donors (one aged 18 to 29 and one aged 80 or older), the study analyzed two additional independent replicas of 1 million unique cDNA reads from the same blood draw. General study outcomes and caveats: Observed TCR beta diversity per million T cells fell roughly linearly with age, and a significant reduction was already apparent by age about 38. Since profiling was done on bulk unsorted PBMCs, naive and antigen-experienced compartments could not be conclusively compared. Compared with the aged group, more naive CD4+ T cells, fewer expanded clones and increased TCR diversity were shown by the long-lived group, suggesting age selection. Because the CMV infection status of the donors was unknown, age-related changes in expanded clonotypes may potentially have been confounded. Estimates of total diversity based on one million sequenced T cells were regarded as lower bounds and as underestimates. A strong correlation was found between observed TCR beta diversity and the percentage of naive T cells measured by flow cytometry.

Library creation used 5' RACE. The instrument given in TCRdb is Illumina HiSeq 2500. A second PCR of 7 to 11 cycles was run with a J-beta primer mix and a sample-barcoded 5' primer. A unique molecular identifier was introduced onto each TCR beta cDNA molecule by a template-switch 5' adaptor carrying 12 random nucleotides. Each sample yielded at least 2.5 million CDR3-containing paired-end reads. All of the RNA was converted into first-strand cDNA using the Mint cDNA synthesis kit, with a TRBC-specific oligonucleotide serving as the primer. Following uracil-DNA glycosylase treatment, all cDNA underwent a first 18-cycle PCR with the universal primers M1SS and BC2_uni_R. Regarding the original processing steps: Normalization of each sample was performed by random selection of 1 million high-quality reads, each carrying a distinct molecular identifier. Instead of being binned into consensus sequences, reads that shared molecular identifiers were thrown out. MiTCR, set to a Q25 quality threshold and the strictest error-elimination algorithm, was used for CDR3 identification, clonotype clustering and error correction. Lower-bound total TCR beta diversity was estimated with a nonparametric unseen species model using Euler transformation. TCRdb cleaned the public reads at Q25 with fastp, built clones with MiXCR and kept in-frame beta chains. Each entry merges the rows of one CDR3 protein and shows their most common DNA and genes. The V and J calls here are based on TCRdb, not the publication. The table for this sample lists roughly 2 million distinct CDR3 sequences; around 50% of them were counted only once. The top ten hold around 2.1% of the sample.

The germline V gene (reference sequence) supplies CDR1 DFQATT and CDR2 SNEGSKA. Its CDR3 holds 15 amino acids, cysteine through phenylalanine. CDR3 DNA only is kept here, 45 bases in frame from base 1. The V end loses 5 bases and the J end loses 0 bases, and a stretch of 14 bases separates them. The 39 donors, aged 6 to 90 years, were systemically healthy Caucasian individuals from Russia. Each donor gave 9.5 to 10 milliliters of peripheral blood, drawn into EDTA-treated Vacutainer tubes. Ficoll-Paque density-gradient centrifugation was used to isolate PBMCs, with at least 6 million obtained per sample. Total RNA, at least 6 micrograms per sample, was extracted from PBMCs with Trizol reagent. Naive CD45RAhigh/CD27high T cell percentages were measured by flow cytometry on a PBMC aliquot from every donor. This clonotype was observed a few times. Its antigen is currently not known. No much larger clonotype is one base removed from it; base qualities were not supplied.

The clonotype was recovered from a woman aged 40 to 49 in good health. The sequence is built from TRBV20-1 and TRBJ2-4, with the D gene not confidently named. Material: blood. The CDR3 corresponds to CSAAAIVVAKNIQYF. The DNA sequence follows: TGCAGTGCTGCGGCGATAGTCGTAGCCAAAAACATTCAGTACTTC.